Below, one T cell receptor beta chain is given with its context. Its specificity is unknown. This sample was included in a study of cytotoxic CD8 clonotypes in ibrutinib-treated CLL. Across the study: Response material was collected after a median about 12 months of treatment, range 6 to 36. Samples showed on average roughly 260,000 productive templates and 90,000 or so productive rearrangements.

General study points: Treatment saw public clonotypes, which were uncommon, either contract or stay stable.

Method: immunoSEQ multiplex PCR; TCRdb's copy keeps in-frame clones and lacks some. The table has some 150,000 clones, around 76% seen once. The CDR3 covers 15 residues. Germline V gives CDR1 LGHNA, CDR2 YSLEER. Trimming took 3 bases from V and 3 from J, leaving 13 bases between them. The sequenced sample was PBMCs, obtained after 24 months of ibrutinib treatment. The chain uses TRBV4-3 and TRBJ2-3; a possible D gene is TRBD2 (6 bases). The receptor's source is a human donor with chronic lymphocytic leukemia. DNA for the CDR3: TGCGCCAGCAGCCAGGGGCGCGCGGGGACAGATACGCAGTATTTT. It codes for CASSQGRAGTDTQYF.